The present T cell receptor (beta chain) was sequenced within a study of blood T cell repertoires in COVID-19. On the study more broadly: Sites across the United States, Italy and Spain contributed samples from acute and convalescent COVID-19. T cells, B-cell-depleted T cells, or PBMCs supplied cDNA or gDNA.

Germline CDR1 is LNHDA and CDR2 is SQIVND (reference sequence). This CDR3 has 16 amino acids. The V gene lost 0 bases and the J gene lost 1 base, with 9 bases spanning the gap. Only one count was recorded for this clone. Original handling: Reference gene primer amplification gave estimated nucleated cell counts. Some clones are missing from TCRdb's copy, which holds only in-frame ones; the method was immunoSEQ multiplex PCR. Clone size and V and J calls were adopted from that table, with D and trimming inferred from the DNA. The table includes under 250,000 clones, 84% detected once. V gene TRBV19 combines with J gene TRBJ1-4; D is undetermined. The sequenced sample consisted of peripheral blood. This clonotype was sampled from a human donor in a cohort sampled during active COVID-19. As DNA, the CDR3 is TGTGCCAGTAGTATAGATCCGCGGCGAACTAATGAAAAACTGTTTTTT. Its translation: CASSIDPRRTNEKLFF. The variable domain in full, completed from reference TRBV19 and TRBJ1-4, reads DGGITQSPKYLFRKEGQNVTLSCEQNLNHDAMYWYRQDPGQGLRLIYYSQIVNDFQKGDIAEGYSVSREKKESFPLTVTSAQKNPTAFYLCASSIDPRRTNEKLFFGSGTQLSVL.